Listed below are T cell receptor beta chains from one sample, sequenced in a study of blood T cell repertoires in COVID-19. Only in-frame clones appear in the TCRdb table, and some are missing; sequencing was by immunoSEQ multiplex PCR. The sample gives more than 250,000 clones, 70% to 90% of which show up once; under 5.5% is in the top ten. The sample was peripheral blood. The receptors derive from a man aged 60 to 69 who had recovered from COVID-19. Both conserved end residues are part of each CDR3. D genes are given only for firm matches. Size is omitted from some rows. Given values are once, few, many or a class for expanded clones.

J: TRBJ2-3; length: 14; size: .; V: TRBV29-1; D: .; CDR3: CSVRQARPTDTQYF; DNA: TGCAGCGTTCGACAGGCGCGGCCCACAGATACGCAGTATTTT
J: TRBJ1-1; length: 13; size: few; V: TRBV7-8; D: .; CDR3: CASSLVGLREAFF; DNA: TGTGCCAGCAGCTTAGTGGGACTGCGTGAAGCTTTCTTT
J: TRBJ1-1; length: 15; size: .; V: TRBV28; D: .; CDR3: CASSLSTGPRAEAFF; DNA: TGTGCCAGCAGTTTATCCACGGGCCCCAGGGCTGAAGCTTTCTTT
J: TRBJ2-2; length: 16; size: .; V: TRBV27; D: .; CDR3: CASSPGLGGRTGELFF; DNA: TGTGCCAGCAGTCCGGGACTCGGAGGGAGAACCGGGGAGCTGTTTTTT
J: TRBJ2-1; length: 12; size: .; V: TRBV5-1; D: .; CDR3: CASSLGLVEQFF; DNA: TGCGCCAGCAGCTTGGGACTCGTAGAGCAGTTCTTC
J: TRBJ2-1; length: 15; size: .; V: TRBV14; D: TRBD2; CDR3: CASSQGQTSSGGEFF; DNA: TGTGCCAGCAGCCAAGGGCAGACGAGTAGCGGGGGGGAGTTCTTC
J: TRBJ2-1; length: 14; size: few; V: TRBV6-1; D: .; CDR3: CASSEVVWRLEQFF; DNA: TGTGCCAGCAGTGAAGTTGTCTGGCGGCTTGAGCAGTTCTTC
J: TRBJ1-1; length: 13; size: .; V: TRBV19; D: .; CDR3: CASTSDRYTEAFF; DNA: TGTGCCAGTACCTCAGACAGATACACTGAAGCTTTCTTT
J: TRBJ1-2; length: 12; size: .; V: TRBV27; D: .; CDR3: CASMGRGYGYTF; DNA: TGTGCCAGCATGGGCAGGGGCTATGGCTACACCTTC
J: TRBJ2-6; length: 12; size: .; V: TRBV9; D: .; CDR3: CASSGSTRVLTF; DNA: TGTGCCAGCAGCGGATCGACTAGGGTCCTGACTTTC
J: TRBJ2-1; length: 17; size: .; V: TRBV28; D: TRBD2; CDR3: CASSFFLGRGGYNEQFF; DNA: TGTGCCAGCAGTTTTTTCTTAGGGCGGGGGGGATACAATGAGCAGTTCTTC
J: TRBJ2-1; length: 13; size: .; V: TRBV28; D: TRBD1; CDR3: CASRGQANNEQFF; DNA: TGTGCCAGCAGGGGACAGGCCAACAATGAGCAGTTCTTC
J: TRBJ1-5; length: 15; size: .; V: TRBV19; D: .; CDR3: CASQWDSRVNQPQHF; DNA: TGTGCCAGTCAATGGGACTCCCGAGTCAATCAGCCCCAGCATTTT
J: TRBJ2-7; length: 13; size: .; V: TRBV18; D: .; CDR3: CASSPPGAHEQYF; DNA: TGTGCCAGCTCACCGCCGGGTGCCCACGAGCAGTACTTC
J: TRBJ2-5; length: 14; size: once; V: TRBV5-1; D: .; CDR3: CASSLVGREETQYF; DNA: TGCGCCAGCAGCTTGGTAGGCAGGGAAGAGACCCAGTACTTC
J: TRBJ2-7; length: 15; size: .; V: TRBV5-1; D: TRBD2; CDR3: CASSRTSGELYEQYF; DNA: TGCGCCAGCAGCCGGACTAGCGGGGAACTCTACGAGCAGTACTTC
J: TRBJ1-1; length: 14; size: few; V: TRBV10-3; D: TRBD1; CDR3: CAISEGQGSTEAFF; DNA: TGTGCCATCAGTGAGGGACAGGGGAGCACTGAAGCTTTCTTT
J: TRBJ1-2; length: 12; size: few; V: TRBV6-1; D: .; CDR3: CASSEGGHGYTF; DNA: TGTGCCAGCAGTGAAGGGGGCCATGGCTACACCTTC
J: TRBJ2-7; length: 18; size: once; V: TRBV28; D: TRBD2; CDR3: CASSLLLRAAGDYYEQYF; DNA: TGTGCCAGCAGTTTACTCCTTAGGGCAGCGGGGGACTATTACGAGCAGTACTTC
J: TRBJ2-5; length: 13; size: .; V: TRBV30; D: .; CDR3: CAWSVNNQETQYF; DNA: TGTGCCTGGAGTGTGAACAATCAAGAGACCCAGTACTTC
J: TRBJ1-4; length: 16; size: once; V: TRBV28; D: .; CDR3: CASSLPVPGSNEKLFF; DNA: TGTGCCAGCAGCCTACCCGTGCCGGGGTCTAATGAAAAACTGTTTTTT
J: TRBJ2-4; length: 16; size: once; V: TRBV27; D: TRBD2; CDR3: CASSWQRDGAKNIQYF; DNA: TGTGCCAGCAGTTGGCAGCGGGACGGGGCCAAAAACATTCAGTACTTC
J: TRBJ2-7; length: 15; size: .; V: TRBV27; D: TRBD1; CDR3: CASRQRRDRNYEQYF; DNA: TGTGCCAGCAGACAACGCCGGGACAGAAACTACGAGCAGTACTTC
J: TRBJ2-2; length: 15; size: .; V: TRBV30; D: .; CDR3: CAWSAGVANTGELFF; DNA: TGTGCCTGGAGTGCCGGGGTCGCGAACACCGGGGAGCTGTTTTTT
J: TRBJ2-7; length: 12; size: .; V: TRBV11-1; D: .; CDR3: CASSLETGKEYF; DNA: TGTGCCAGCAGCTTAGAAACAGGTAAAGAGTACTTC
J: TRBJ2-1; length: 12; size: .; V: TRBV28; D: .; CDR3: CASSLGGGGQFF; DNA: TGTGCCAGCAGTTTAGGAGGGGGGGGGCAGTTCTTC
J: TRBJ1-6; length: 15; size: .; V: TRBV30; D: .; CDR3: CAWKPPTGRNSPLHF; DNA: TGTGCCTGGAAACCACCTACAGGGCGGAATTCACCCCTCCACTTT
J: TRBJ1-5; length: 12; size: .; V: TRBV5-6; D: .; CDR3: CASSQVQGPQHF; DNA: TGTGCCAGCAGCCAAGTCCAGGGGCCCCAGCATTTT
J: TRBJ2-2; length: 15; size: .; V: TRBV3-1/TRBV3-2; D: TRBD1; CDR3: CASLGQGPNTGELFF; DNA: TGTGCCAGCCTCGGACAGGGTCCGAACACCGGGGAGCTGTTTTTT
J: TRBJ2-4; length: 13; size: .; V: TRBV5-6; D: .; CDR3: CASSWTVKNIQYF; DNA: TGTGCCAGCAGCTGGACAGTTAAAAACATTCAGTACTTC
J: TRBJ2-7; length: 13; size: .; V: TRBV28; D: TRBD1; CDR3: CASSSRPGGEQYF; DNA: TGTGCCAGCAGTTCGCGTCCAGGGGGCGAGCAGTACTTC
J: TRBJ1-5; length: 15; size: .; V: TRBV4-2; D: TRBD1; CDR3: CASSQEGDRVQPQHF; DNA: TGTGCCAGCAGCCAAGAAGGAGACAGGGTCCAGCCCCAGCATTTT
J: TRBJ2-7; length: 13; size: .; V: TRBV6-5; D: TRBD1; CDR3: CASRAGTGGEQYF; DNA: TGTGCCAGCAGGGCAGGGACAGGTGGTGAGCAGTACTTC
J: TRBJ2-7; length: 13; size: .; V: TRBV10-2; D: TRBD1; CDR3: CASNTQGIHEQYF; DNA: TGCGCCAGCAACACACAGGGGATTCACGAGCAGTACTTC
J: TRBJ1-2; length: 15; size: few; V: TRBV5-1; D: TRBD1; CDR3: CASSPGQGPVGGYTF; DNA: TGCGCCAGCAGCCCAGGACAGGGCCCAGTGGGTGGCTACACCTTC